The 26 T cell receptor beta chains listed next were all sequenced from one sample in a study of CD8 T cells in Susac syndrome. When the RNA was reverse transcribed, random hexamers were used with an input of roughly 0.45 to 1 ug. TCRdb itself ran the immunoSEQ multiplex PCR reads through MiXCR, one entry per CDR3 protein. The repertoire holds about 140,000 distinct CDR3 sequences, with approximately 95% as singletons. The sample taken for sequencing was CD4+ T cells from PBMCs. The source of these receptors is a human donor in good health.

The chain has TRBV20-1 and TRBJ1-2; 7 bases fit TRBD1. This CDR3 has 14 residues. Germline CDR1 and CDR2: DFQATT and SNEGSKA (reference sequence). Trimming removed 3 bases from V and 7 bases from J; junction bases left unmatched: 11. The CDR3 DNA follows: TGCAGTGCTAGGGGGGACAGCCTCGCACGTGGCTACACCTTC. Translation gives CSARGDSLARGYTF.

V gene TRBV20-1 combines with J gene TRBJ2-3, with TRBD2 matching 7 bases. Losses at the gene ends were 0 bases for V and 6 bases for J; bases not matched to a gene: 3. This CDR3 contains 13 residues. Germline V lookup: CDR1 DFQATT, CDR2 SNEGSKA (reference sequence). The CDR3 sequence is CSAREHGGDTQYF. The DNA of the CDR3 is TGCAGTGCTAGAGAACACGGGGGGGATACGCAGTATTTT.

Only one count was recorded for this clonotype. The gene calls are TRBV3-1 and TRBJ1-1; 8 bases line up with TRBD1. The junction had 9 bases not matched to a gene; V was cut back by 4 bases and J by 5 bases. The germline V gene encodes CDR1 LGHDT and CDR2 YNNKEL (reference sequence). The CDR3 is made up of 15 amino acids. CDR3 protein: CASSPTYRGGTEAFF. CDR3 DNA: TGTGCCAGCAGCCCTACATACAGGGGGGGGACTGAAGCTTTCTTT.

The chain has TRBV11-2 and TRBJ2-5, with D perhaps being TRBD1 or TRBD2 (6 bases each). The ends were cut back, 2 bases at V and 5 bases at J, with 12 bases in the middle. In germline, CDR1 is SGHAT, CDR2 FQNNGV. CDR3 length: 14 residues. CDR3 sequence (DNA): TGTGCCAGCAGCTTATTTGGGGGGCAGGAGACCCAGTACTTC. Protein: CASSLFGGQETQYF.

The V and J genes are TRBV2 and TRBJ2-2, with D possibly matching TRBD2 (5 bases). CDR1 SNHLY and CDR2 FYNNEI come from the germline V gene. The CDR3 runs 17 residues. V lost 6 bases and J lost 2, with 19 bases in between. In nucleotides, the CDR3 is TGTGCCAGCAGCTCCGAGGTGGGAGACCTAAACACCGGGGAGCTGTTTTTT. Translated, it gives CASSSEVGDLNTGELFF.

This chain uses TRBV27 with TRBJ1-5; no clear D. CDR1 and CDR2 from the germline V gene are MNHEY and SMNVEV (reference sequence). Between the trimmed V and J ends, which lost 6 bases and 5 bases, there was a span of 11 bases. The CDR3 covers 13 residues. The CDR3 spells CASSYRAHQPQHF. In DNA, the CDR3 is TGTGCCAGCAGCTACCGGGCCCATCAGCCCCAGCATTTT.

The rearrangement links TRBV5-4 to TRBJ2-7, with D possibly called TRBD1 or TRBD2 (5 bases each). There are 12 residues in the CDR3. The germline V gene encodes CDR1 SGHNT and CDR2 YYREEE (reference sequence). Trimming pared 2 bases from V and 3 bases from J, leaving 6 bases between. The CDR3 nucleotides are TGTGCCAGCAGCTTTGGGGGCTACGAGCAGTACTTC. It codes for CASSFGGYEQYF.

This chain uses TRBV5-1 with TRBJ2-1; 9 bases match TRBD2. CDR3 length: 16 residues. Losses at the gene ends were 2 bases for V and 8 bases for J; bases not matched to a gene: 11. Germline CDR1 SGHRS, CDR2 YFSETQ. CDR3 sequence (DNA): TGCGCCAGCAGCTTTCAAAGCTTTAGCGGGAGTGATGAGCAGTTCTTC. This codes for CASSFQSFSGSDEQFF.

This chain connects TRBV5-1 to TRBJ2-7; 13 bases match TRBD2. J was trimmed by 6 bases and V by 4 bases; bases with no gene match: 4. CDR1 is SGHRS and CDR2 is YFSETQ in the germline V gene. The CDR3 is 14 amino acids. The CDR3 sequence: CASSTRTSGGEQYF. CDR3 nucleotide sequence: TGCGCCAGCAGCACCCGGACTAGCGGGGGCGAGCAGTACTTC.

The V and J genes are TRBV19 and TRBJ2-7; 7 bases fit TRBD1. Unmatched junction bases numbered 5, after V lost 4 bases and J lost 2 bases. Germline V gives CDR1 LNHDA, CDR2 SQIVND (reference sequence). The length of the CDR3 is 14 residues. This CDR3 reads CASSKQGSAYEQYF. The CDR3 region has the DNA TGTGCCAGTAGTAAACAGGGGTCTGCCTACGAGCAGTACTTC.

This chain joins TRBV20-1 and TRBJ2-7; D perhaps matches TRBD2 (6 bases). The CDR3 sequence is 14 residues long. Between the trimmed V and J ends, which lost 3 bases and 6 bases, there was a span of 18 bases. Germline CDR1 DFQATT, CDR2 SNEGSKA (reference sequence). The CDR3 reads CSASRGRSVVEQYF. CDR3 coding DNA: TGCAGTGCTAGTCGGGGGAGGAGTGTGGTCGAGCAGTACTTC.

The chain combines TRBV5-4 with TRBJ2-3; no clear D gene. Germline CDR1 SGHNT, CDR2 YYREEE (reference sequence). Trimming pared 5 bases from V and 4 bases from J, leaving 17 bases between. This CDR3 is 15 amino acids long. The CDR3 is CASSFRPKRADTQYF. In DNA, the CDR3 is TGTGCCAGCAGTTTCCGGCCCAAACGCGCAGATACGCAGTATTTT.

As to this clonotype: Germline and junction disagree at one end, which may indicate a read error. The chain couples TRBV28 to TRBJ2-7, with D possibly TRBD1 on 6 matching bases. The CDR3 extends over 12 amino acids. The germline gives CDR1 MDHEN, CDR2 SYDVKM. The CDR3 DNA follows: TGTGCCAGCAGTTTACGCAGGCAGGGGACAAGCTTC. Translated, it gives CASSLRRQGTSF.

This chain joins TRBV11-3 and TRBJ2-2; possible D gene TRBD2, 5 bases. Germline V lookup: CDR1 SGHNT, CDR2 YENEEA. The CDR3 spans 15 residues. The V and J ends lost 3 bases and 1 base respectively, with 9 bases between them. The DNA of the CDR3 is TGTGCCAGCAGCTTCGGCCGGGGGAACACCGGGGAGCTGTTTTTT. It specifies CASSFGRGNTGELFF.

The chain has TRBV3-1 and TRBJ1-2; D ambiguous. This CDR3 has 12 amino acids. Per the germline V gene, CDR1 is LGHDT and CDR2 is YNNKEL (reference sequence). With 5 bases removed from V and 8 bases from J, the gap between germline ends came to 12 bases. The CDR3 sequence is CASSSRTIGYTF. The CDR3 nucleotides read TGTGCCAGCAGCAGTCGAACTATCGGCTACACCTTC.

The chain joins TRBV18 to TRBJ2-7; TRBD2 agrees at 8 bases. Germline loops: CDR1 KGHSH, CDR2 LQKENI. The CDR3 runs 14 residues. After removal of 0 bases from V and 7 bases from J, the junction contained 5 bases not matched to a gene. CDR3 region: CASSPPGTGGEQYF. For the CDR3, the DNA is TGTGCCAGCTCACCACCGGGAACGGGAGGGGAGCAGTACTTC.

The chain joins TRBV12-3 or TRBV12-4 to TRBJ1-5; D is uncertain. With 5 bases removed from V and 6 bases from J, the gap between germline ends came to 8 bases. The CDR3 sequence is 12 residues long. The chain's CDR3 is CASSATSQPQHF. The CDR3 DNA reads TGTGCCAGCAGTGCGACAAGTCAGCCCCAGCATTTT.

This sequence joins TRBV5-6 and TRBJ2-5; 13 bases line up with TRBD2. Germline V gene sequence: CDR1 SGHDT, CDR2 YYEEEE. This CDR3 is built from 15 residues. The junction had 2 bases not matched to a gene; V was cut back by 4 bases and J by 2 bases. The CDR3 sequence is CASSGTSGDQETQYF. CDR3 sequence (DNA): TGTGCCAGCAGCGGGACTAGCGGGGATCAAGAGACCCAGTACTTC.

The chain employs TRBV3-1 and TRBJ1-5; perhaps TRBD1 as D (5 bases). This CDR3 is built from 12 residues. The germline V gene has CDR1 LGHDT and CDR2 YNNKEL (reference sequence). Trimming pared 4 bases from V and 7 bases from J, leaving 8 bases between. CDR3: CASSRGEQPQHF. The CDR3 nucleotides are TGTGCCAGCAGCCGGGGCGAGCAGCCCCAGCATTTT.

The V and J genes are TRBV9 and TRBJ2-7, with D hard to call. The CDR3 loop spans 13 amino acids. Germline assignment: CDR1 SGDLS and CDR2 YYNGEE. V lost 3 bases and J 1 base, leaving 8 bases between the germline ends. CDR3 residues: CASSGSVSYEQYF. The CDR3 region has the DNA TGTGCCAGCAGCGGGTCGGTGTCCTACGAGCAGTACTTC.

This chain joins TRBV28 and TRBJ1-3; D not resolved. V lost 2 bases to trimming and J lost 0 bases, with 8 bases between them. Germline V gene lookup returns CDR1 MDHEN and CDR2 SYDVKM. CDR3 length equals 15 residues. The CDR3 sequence: CASSLGRSSGNTIYF. CDR3 bases: TGTGCCAGCAGTTTAGGTCGGAGCTCTGGAAACACCATATATTTT.

This chain joins TRBV4-2 and TRBJ2-7; D unresolved. Germline V lookup: CDR1 LGHNA, CDR2 YNFKEQ. CDR3 length: 12 residues. Between the trimmed V and J ends, which lost 1 base and 6 bases, there was a span of 7 bases. CDR3 protein: CASSQVTGEQYF. CDR3 bases: TGTGCCAGCAGCCAAGTCACCGGCGAGCAGTACTTC.

V and J are TRBV2 and TRBJ2-7, with 12 bases identical to TRBD2. CDR3 size: 17 residues. Germline values: CDR1 SNHLY, CDR2 FYNNEI. The V segment lost 7 bases and the J segment 2 bases; nucleotides outside the gene matches: 12. The CDR3: CASKQELAGGSTYEQYF. In DNA form, the CDR3 reads TGTGCCAGCAAACAAGAACTAGCGGGAGGTTCGACCTACGAGCAGTACTTC.

The gene calls are TRBV7-3 and TRBJ2-2; D perhaps matches TRBD2 (6 bases). V was shortened by 0 bases and J by 10 bases, with 12 bases between the two germline ends. Germline V gene lookup returns CDR1 SGHTA and CDR2 FQGTGA. The CDR3 spans 14 residues. CDR3 residues: CASSLTGGWEELFF. CDR3 DNA: TGTGCCAGCAGCTTAACGGGGGGTTGGGAGGAGCTGTTTTTT. The complete variable domain, with remaining parts taken from reference TRBV7-3 and TRBJ2-2, reads GAGVSQTPSNKVTEKGKYVELRCDPISGHTALYWYRQSLGQGPEFLIYFQGTGAADDSGLPNDRFFAVRPEGSVSTLKIQRTERGDSAVYLCASSLTGGWEELFFGEGSRLTVL.

The chain joins TRBV20-1 to TRBJ1-1; D may be TRBD1 (5 bases). The germline CDR1 and CDR2 sequences are DFQATT and SNEGSKA (reference sequence). The CDR3 has 14 residues. V lost 0 bases and J 3 bases, leaving 11 bases between the germline ends. For the CDR3, the DNA is TGCAGTGCTAGAGACCCCCGGGGGGACACTGAAGCTTTCTTT. Translated, it gives CSARDPRGDTEAFF.

The chain combines TRBV5-5 with TRBJ1-5; 7 nucleotides align to TRBD1. The V gene end was trimmed by 4 bases and the J gene end by 0 bases; junction bases not matched to a gene: 4. The CDR3 extends over 15 amino acids. Per the germline V gene, CDR1 is SGHKS and CDR2 is YYEKEE (reference sequence). The CDR3: CASSTGEGSNQPQHF. The DNA for the CDR3 is TGTGCCAGCAGCACAGGGGAGGGTAGCAATCAGCCCCAGCATTTT.